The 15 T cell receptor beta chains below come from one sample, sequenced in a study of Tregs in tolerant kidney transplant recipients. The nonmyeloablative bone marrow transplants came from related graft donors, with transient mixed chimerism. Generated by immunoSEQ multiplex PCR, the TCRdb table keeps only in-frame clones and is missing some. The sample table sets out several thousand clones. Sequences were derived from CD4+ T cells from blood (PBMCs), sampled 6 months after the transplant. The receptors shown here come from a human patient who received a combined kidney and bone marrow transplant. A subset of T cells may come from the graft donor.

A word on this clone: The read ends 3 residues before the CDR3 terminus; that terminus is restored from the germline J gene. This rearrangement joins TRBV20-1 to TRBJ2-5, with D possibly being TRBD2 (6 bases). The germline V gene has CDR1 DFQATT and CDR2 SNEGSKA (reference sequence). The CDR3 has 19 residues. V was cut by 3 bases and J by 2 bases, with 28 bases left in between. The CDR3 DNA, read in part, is TGCAGTGCTAGCTCGCTCGGGGGTAGCGGCGCTCCTGAGCAAGAGACC. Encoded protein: CSASSLGGSGAPEQET. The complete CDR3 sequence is CSASSLGGSGAPEQETQYF.

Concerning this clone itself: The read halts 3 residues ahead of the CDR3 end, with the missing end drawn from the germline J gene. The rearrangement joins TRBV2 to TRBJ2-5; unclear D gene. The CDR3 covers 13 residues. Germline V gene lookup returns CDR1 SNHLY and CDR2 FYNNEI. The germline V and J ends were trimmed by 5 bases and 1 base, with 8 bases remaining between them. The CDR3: CASSFDTQETQYF. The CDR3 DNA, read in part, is TGTGCCAGCAGTTTTGACACCCAAGAGACC. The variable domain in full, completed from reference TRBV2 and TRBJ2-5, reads EPEVTQTPSHQVTQMGQEVILRCVPISNHLYFYWYRQILGQKVEFLVSFYNNEISEKSEIFDDQFSVERPDGSNFTLKIRSTKLEDSAMYFCASSFDTQETQYFGPGTRLLVL.

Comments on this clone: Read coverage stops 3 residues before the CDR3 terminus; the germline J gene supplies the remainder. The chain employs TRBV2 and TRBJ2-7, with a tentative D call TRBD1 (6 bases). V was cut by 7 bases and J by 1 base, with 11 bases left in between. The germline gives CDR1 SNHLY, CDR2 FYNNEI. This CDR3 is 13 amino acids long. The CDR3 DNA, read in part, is TGTGCCAGCATCATAGGGGGTTCCTACGAG. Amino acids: CASIIGGSYE. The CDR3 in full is CASIIGGSYEQYF.

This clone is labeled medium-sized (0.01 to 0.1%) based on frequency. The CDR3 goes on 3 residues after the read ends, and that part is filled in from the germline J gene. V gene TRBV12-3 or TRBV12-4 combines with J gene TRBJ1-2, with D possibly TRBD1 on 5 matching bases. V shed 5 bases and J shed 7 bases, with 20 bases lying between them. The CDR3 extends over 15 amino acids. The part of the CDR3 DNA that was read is TGTGCCAGCAGTCCGCTCCTCGGGGGTCAGAGTGGC. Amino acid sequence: CASSPLLGGQSG. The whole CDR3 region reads CASSPLLGGQSGYTF.

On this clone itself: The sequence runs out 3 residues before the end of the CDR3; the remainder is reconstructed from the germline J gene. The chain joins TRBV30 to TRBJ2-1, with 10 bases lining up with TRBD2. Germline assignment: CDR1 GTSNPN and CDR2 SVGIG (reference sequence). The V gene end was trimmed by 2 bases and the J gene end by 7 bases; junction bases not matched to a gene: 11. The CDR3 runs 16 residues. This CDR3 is CAWSPRSSGRWNEQFF. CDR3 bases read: TGTGCCTGGAGTCCCCGGAGTAGCGGGAGGTGGAATGAG.

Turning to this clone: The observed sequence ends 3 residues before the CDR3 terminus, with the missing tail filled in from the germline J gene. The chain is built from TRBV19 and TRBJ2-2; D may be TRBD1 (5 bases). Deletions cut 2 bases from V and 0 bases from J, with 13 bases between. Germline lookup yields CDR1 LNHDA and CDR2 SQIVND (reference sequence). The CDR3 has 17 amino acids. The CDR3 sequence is CASSILWGNANTGELFF. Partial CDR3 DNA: TGTGCCAGTAGTATATTGTGGGGCAACGCGAACACCGGGGAG.

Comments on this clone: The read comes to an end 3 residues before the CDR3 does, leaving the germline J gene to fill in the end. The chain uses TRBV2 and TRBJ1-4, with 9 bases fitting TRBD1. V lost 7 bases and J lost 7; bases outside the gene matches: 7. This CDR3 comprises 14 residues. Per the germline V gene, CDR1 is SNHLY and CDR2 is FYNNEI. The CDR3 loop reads CASKGTGRAEKLFF. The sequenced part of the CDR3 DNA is TGTGCCAGCAAGGGGACAGGGAGGGCTGAAAAA. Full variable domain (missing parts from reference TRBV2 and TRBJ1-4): EPEVTQTPSHQVTQMGQEVILRCVPISNHLYFYWYRQILGQKVEFLVSFYNNEISEKSEIFDDQFSVERPDGSNFTLKIRSTKLEDSAMYFCASKGTGRAEKLFFGSGTQLSVL.

The sequenced part of the CDR3 DNA is TGTGCCAGCAGCCGCGGACAGGGCGGCTATGGC. Protein product: CASSRGQGGYG. The whole CDR3 sequence is CASSRGQGGYGYTF. V gene TRBV7-9 combines with J gene TRBJ1-2; 8 bases line up with TRBD1. The read ends 3 residues early relative to the CDR3; the germline J gene fills the gap. CDR3 length equals 14 residues. The ends lost 5 bases at V and 4 bases at J; junction bases unmatched: 6. Germline lookup yields CDR1 SEHNR and CDR2 FQNEAQ (reference sequence).

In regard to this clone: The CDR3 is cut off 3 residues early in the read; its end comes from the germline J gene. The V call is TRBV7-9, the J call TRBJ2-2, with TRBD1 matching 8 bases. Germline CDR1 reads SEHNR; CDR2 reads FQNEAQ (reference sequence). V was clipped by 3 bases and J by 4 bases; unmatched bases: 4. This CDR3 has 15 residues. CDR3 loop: CASSFDRGGTGELFF. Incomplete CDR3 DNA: TGTGCCAGCAGCTTCGACAGGGGTGGCACCGGGGAG.

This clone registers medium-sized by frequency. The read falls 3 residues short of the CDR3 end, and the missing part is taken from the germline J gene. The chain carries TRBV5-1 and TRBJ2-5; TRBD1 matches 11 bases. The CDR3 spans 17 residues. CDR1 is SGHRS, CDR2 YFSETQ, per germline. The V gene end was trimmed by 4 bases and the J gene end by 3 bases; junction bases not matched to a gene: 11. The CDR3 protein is CASSPGVGQGAEETQYF. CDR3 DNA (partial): TGCGCCAGCAGCCCTGGGGTTGGACAGGGGGCGGAAGAGACC.

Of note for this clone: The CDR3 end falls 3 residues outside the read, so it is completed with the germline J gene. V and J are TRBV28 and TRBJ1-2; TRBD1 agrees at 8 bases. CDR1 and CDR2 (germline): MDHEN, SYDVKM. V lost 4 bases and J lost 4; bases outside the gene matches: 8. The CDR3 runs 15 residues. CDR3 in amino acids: CASSSGGQGGYGYTF. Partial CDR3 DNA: TGTGCCAGCAGTTCAGGAGGACAGGGAGGCTATGGC.

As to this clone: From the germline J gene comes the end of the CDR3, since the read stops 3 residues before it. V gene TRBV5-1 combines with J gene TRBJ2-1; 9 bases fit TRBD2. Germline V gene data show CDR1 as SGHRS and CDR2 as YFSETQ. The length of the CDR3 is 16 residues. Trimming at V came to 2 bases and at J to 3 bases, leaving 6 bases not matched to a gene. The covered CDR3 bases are TGCGCCAGCAGCTTCTCCGGGACTAGCAACTACAATGAG. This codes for CASSFSGTSNYNE. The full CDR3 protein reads CASSFSGTSNYNEQFF.

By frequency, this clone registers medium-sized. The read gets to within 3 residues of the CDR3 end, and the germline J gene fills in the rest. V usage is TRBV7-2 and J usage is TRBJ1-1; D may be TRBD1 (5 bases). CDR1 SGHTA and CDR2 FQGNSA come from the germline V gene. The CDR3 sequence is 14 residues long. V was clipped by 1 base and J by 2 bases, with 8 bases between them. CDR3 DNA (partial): TGTGCCAGCAGCTTAGGAGGGGCCAACACTGAA. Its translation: CASSLGGANTE. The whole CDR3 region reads CASSLGGANTEAFF.

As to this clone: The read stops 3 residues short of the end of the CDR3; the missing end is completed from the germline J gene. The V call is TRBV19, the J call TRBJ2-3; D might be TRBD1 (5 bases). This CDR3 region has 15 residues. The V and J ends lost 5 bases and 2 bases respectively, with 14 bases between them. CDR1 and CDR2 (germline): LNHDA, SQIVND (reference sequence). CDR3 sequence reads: CASSPLDSTTDTQYF. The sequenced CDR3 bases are TGTGCCAGTAGTCCTCTCGACAGCACCACAGATACG.

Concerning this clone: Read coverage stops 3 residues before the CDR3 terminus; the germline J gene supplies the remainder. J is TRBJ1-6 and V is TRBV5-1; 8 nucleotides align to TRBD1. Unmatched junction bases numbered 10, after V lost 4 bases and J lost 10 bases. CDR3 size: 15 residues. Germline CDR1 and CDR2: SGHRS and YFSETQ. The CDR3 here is CASSPWTGKDSPLHF. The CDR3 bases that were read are TGCGCCAGCAGCCCCTGGACAGGGAAGGACTCACCC.